This TCR beta chain was retrieved from a study of shared clonotypes between healthy human individuals (TCRdb year 2020). The study in broad terms: Three men and a couple of women, aged 18 to 49 years, made up the cohort. For each donor, three plates each were used for CD4 naive and CD4 memory, two plates were used for CD8 naive, and one plate was used for CD8 memory. Blood TCR repertoires of a handful of healthy adults were deeply sequenced to estimate repertoire size and the extent of clonotype sharing between individuals. Different laboratories and diverse techniques were used to prepare libraries and sequence TCR repertoires, to increase sequencing depth and limit assay-specific biases. Each donor's leukapheresis produced roughly between roughly 0.85 and 9.5 billion PBMCs. The full study reports these points: Across a few donors, approximately 5% of naive CD4, approximately 3.5% of naive CD8, around 2.5% of memory CD4, and 0.4% of memory CD8 clonotypes were shared. Based on pairwise subsampling, the degree of clonotype sharing among donors was expected to be affected by sequencing depth. Rarefaction of sorted-subset datasets indicated incomplete sequencing despite the large sequencing depth. Sampling was restricted to blood, and TCR repertoires in tissues likely differ from the TCR repertoires found in blood. Naive subsets generally had larger estimated clonotype richness than memory subsets did. The genetic and exposure-history diversity represented was limited by the small number of donors. Higher generation probabilities were observed for clonotypes shared by all four sorted-subset donors than for non-shared clonotypes.

CD8 naive samples were CD45RO-negative cells positively selected for CCR7, giving a CD45RA+CCR7+ population that excluded TemRA cells. Healthy HIV-negative adults with no recently reported acute infections or vaccinations were included as donors. Only Caucasian adults living in Nashville, Tennessee, USA were represented among the donors. After blood collection by leukapheresis, PBMCs were isolated using Ficoll-Histopaque density gradient centrifugation and then cryopreserved in the vapor phase of liquid nitrogen. Analytical flow cytometry was used to check the purity and quantity of each magnetically sorted T cell population. Genomic DNA was isolated from every sorted fraction and measured by UV absorbance on a Nanodrop 2000c. For this chain, trimming is 11 bases at the V end and 4 bases at the J end, and the number of junction bases without a gene match is 19. Spanning cysteine to phenylalanine, the CDR3 consists of 16 amino acids. The CDR3 DNA has 48 bases and is translated from base 1. The germline V gene (reference sequence) yields LNHNV for CDR1 and YYDKDF for CDR2.

TCR CDR3 regions were amplified from genomic DNA by multiplex PCR using the deep immunoSEQ assay. Extracted genomic DNA from each cell subset was spread evenly across all wells of several immunoSEQ 96-well plates, with each plate serving as a replicate. For sorted subsets, approximately 210 ng of genomic DNA, equivalent to 25,000 to 30,000 T cell genomes, went into each replicate PCR. Purified libraries were quantified with a Qubit 3.0 fluorometer, sized on a Bioanalyzer 2100, and re-quantified with the KAPA Library Quantification kit. Every immunoSEQ 96-well plate was sequenced on a dedicated single-read 150-cycle Illumina NextSeq 550 flow cell. Per the authors' processing: Because the immunoSEQ output included only junctional sequences and no quality scores, the filtering could not be the same as the filtering used for full-length reads. Sequences were annotated with PyIR, a Python wrapper for IgBLAST v1.9, using IMGT germline references to assign V/J genes and CDR3. Any read was removed if the V/J assignment was weak (E-value above 1e-6), the CDR3 was missing, or the read contained stop codons, out-of-frame junctions, or ambiguous translated residues. V3J clonotypes were defined by identical inferred V gene, J gene, and CDR3 amino acid sequence. The percentage overlap between two repertoires was calculated by dividing the number of shared unique clonotypes by the size of the smaller repertoire. RTK rarefaction, the Chao1 estimator, and Recon v2.1 estimates of unobserved clonotypes were used to assess repertoire richness. For all TCRbeta clonotypes obtained by the gDNA method from a handful of donors, generation probabilities were computed with OLGA. TCRdb carries this immuneACCESS record with in-frame sequences only. Its versions omit some clonotypes, under half of them owing to an unresolved V gene in the studies checked, with the rest unexplained. That table gives V, J and clone size, and the DNA gave D and trimming. The sample has around 2.1 million clones on record, about 92% of them singletons. The ten largest clones add up to roughly 1.8% of the sample.

As regards this clone: Its antigen remains undetermined. Per-base quality was not reported, and no clone a single base away is much larger than it.

This clonotype originated in a man between 18 and 29 years old in good health. Some clones in this sample may be carry-over from other donors' samples. Input material: naive CD8+ T cells from PBMCs. The label giving this sample's cell subset or site can be read as: CD45RA+CCR7+. This chain joins TRBV15 to TRBJ1-1; TRBD1 lines up with 7 middle nucleotides. The CDR3 protein: CAVRQGNPRLGTEAFF. The DNA is TGTGCCGTCCGACAGGGCAACCCCCGATTGGGCACTGAAGCTTTCTTT.